The 32 T cell receptor beta chains below all came from one sample that was sequenced in a study of T cells in Graves' hyperthyroidism and ophthalmopathy. RNA transcripts were the template for amplifying TCR beta CDR3 regions. The HTBI set primed first-round TCR CDR3 RT-PCR. MiXCR was run by TCRdb on the multiplex PCR reads, yielding one entry per CDR3 protein. The sample has 650,000 to 750,000 distinct CDR3 sequences, 14% seen once. Sequencing used blood. These TCRs come from a woman between 18 and 29 years old with Graves' hyperthyroidism.

In its sample, this clonotype was seen many times. V is TRBV5-5 and J is TRBJ2-5; 7 nucleotides match TRBD2. Trimming removed 4 bases from V and 2 bases from J; junction bases left unmatched: 14. The germline V gene has CDR1 SGHKS and CDR2 YYEKEE (reference sequence). The CDR3 is 17 residues long. CDR3 sequence (DNA): TGTGCCAGCAGCAAGTTCATTTCGGGAGGACTACAAGAGACCCAGTACTTC. This translates into CASSKFISGGLQETQYF. Complete variable domain (other parts from reference TRBV5-5 and TRBJ2-5): DAGVTQSPTHLIKTRGQQVTLRCSPISGHKSVSWYQQVLGQGPQFIFQYYEKEERGRGNFPDRFSARQFPNYSSELNVNALLLGDSALYLCASSKFISGGLQETQYFGPGTRLLVL.

The chain couples TRBV27 to TRBJ2-1; 14 bases line up with TRBD2. Losses at the gene ends were 6 bases for V and 9 bases for J; bases not matched to a gene: 7. There are 15 residues in the CDR3. In germline, CDR1 is MNHEY, CDR2 SMNVEV (reference sequence). The CDR3 nucleotides are TGTGCCAGCAGGCCGGGACTAGCGGGAGCGGGTGAGCAGTTCTTC. Protein product: CASRPGLAGAGEQFF.

This clonotype appeared many times. The V gene is TRBV11-2, the J gene TRBJ1-1, with 8 positions matching TRBD1. Germline trimming cut 6 bases from V and 0 bases from J; bases unmatched to any gene: 3. Germline CDR1 is SGHAT and CDR2 is FQNNGV. The CDR3 contains 14 residues. The CDR3 reads CASRVTGVNTEAFF. The CDR3 DNA is TGTGCCAGCAGGGTGACAGGGGTGAACACTGAAGCTTTCTTT.

Worth noting for this clonotype: This may come from a read error, since a much larger clone is one base off. The chain is built from TRBV7-2 and TRBJ2-3; 14 nucleotides align to TRBD2. J was trimmed by 3 bases and V by 3 bases; bases with no gene match: 17. Per the germline V gene, CDR1 is SGHTA and CDR2 is FQGNSA. The CDR3 has 21 residues. The CDR3 nucleotides are TGTGCCAGCAGCTTTATAGGGACTAGCGGGAGAAGGGACGGAAAAACAGATACGCAGTATTTT. It yields the protein CASSFIGTSGRRDGKTDTQYF.

This clonotype was counted a few times. This may be a read error: a much more frequent sequence differs by one nucleotide. The rearrangement uses TRBV7-9 and TRBJ2-3; the match to TRBD2 covers 9 bases. Germline CDR1 is SEHNR and CDR2 is FQNEAQ (reference sequence). The CDR3 covers 17 residues. The CDR3 is CAGSLLGVAGATDTQYF. In nucleotides, the CDR3 is TGTGCCGGCAGCTTACTAGGAGTAGCGGGAGCCACAGATACGCAGTATTTT.

Only a few counts were recorded for this clonotype. The CDR3 spells CASSHRALAGPTDTQYF. CDR3 bases: TGCGCCAGCAGCCATAGAGCCCTAGCGGGCCCCACAGATACGCAGTATTTT. The chain joins TRBV4-1 to TRBJ2-3; TRBD2 agrees at 8 bases. Looked up from germline, CDR1 is MGHRA and CDR2 is YSYEKL. The CDR3 length is 17 residues. Trimming cost V 3 bases and J 2 bases; bases outside gene matches: 10.

This clonotype was counted ten times or more. The V gene is TRBV7-8, the J gene TRBJ2-5; TRBD2 might be the D (6 bases). The CDR3 consists of 17 residues. Germline CDR1 reads SGHVS; CDR2 reads FQNEAQ. Deletions cut 6 bases from V and 4 bases from J, with 24 bases between. This chain's CDR3 is CASSPRGSGPPVETQYF. The CDR3, as DNA: TGTGCCAGCAGTCCCCGTGGGAGCGGGCCTCCGGTAGAGACCCAGTACTTC.

This sequence joins TRBV7-8 and TRBJ2-7; D gene ambiguous. Trimming removed 1 base at V and 5 bases at J, with 15 bases between. Germline V lookup: CDR1 SGHVS, CDR2 FQNEAQ. This CDR3 has 15 residues. DNA for the CDR3: TGTGCCAGCAGCTTAGGTGGCAGCGTATGGGACGAGCAGTACTTC. Amino acids: CASSLGGSVWDEQYF.

This clonotype was observed at least ten times. The V gene is TRBV20-1, the J gene TRBJ2-7, with 9 bases lining up with TRBD1. The junction had 3 bases not matched to a gene; V was cut back by 6 bases and J by 3 bases. There are 12 residues in the CDR3. The germline CDR1 and CDR2 sequences are DFQATT and SNEGSKA (reference sequence). CDR3 amino acids: CSAQDRGYEQYF. The CDR3 region has the DNA TGCAGTGCCCAGGACAGGGGCTACGAGCAGTACTTC.

This clonotype has a handful of counts. The junction departs from the called germline gene at one end, perhaps through a read error. The chain has TRBV2 and TRBJ2-1; perhaps TRBD2 as D (5 bases). This CDR3 is 16 amino acids long. Per germline, CDR1 SNHLY and CDR2 FYNNEI. CDR3 sequence: CATLPEDGNTYNEQLF. In nucleotides, the CDR3 is TGTGCCACCCTCCCGGAGGACGGCAACACCTACAATGAGCAGCTCTTC.

This clonotype has more than one count but fewer than ten. The V and J genes are TRBV19 and TRBJ1-1; perhaps TRBD1 as D (5 bases). Trimming took off 6 bases at V and 2 bases at J, with 19 bases between the two ends. The CDR3 extends over 16 amino acids. CDR1 is LNHDA and CDR2 is SQIVND in the germline V gene (reference sequence). CDR3 sequence: CASSQLPPRANTEAFF. For the CDR3, the DNA is TGTGCCAGTAGCCAACTCCCCCCCAGGGCAAACACTGAAGCTTTCTTT.

This clonotype was detected a few times. One end of the junction does not line up with germline, which may come from a read error. The genes are TRBV5-1 and TRBJ2-2; 7 bases are a match to TRBD2. Per germline, CDR1 SGHRS and CDR2 YFSETQ. The CDR3 has 17 residues. The CDR3: CASSPTRGTTNTGEPFF. CDR3 nucleotide sequence: TGCGCCAGCAGCCCGACTAGAGGGACTACGAACACCGGGGAGCCGTTTTTT.

This clonotype has ten or more counts. The rearrangement joins TRBV7-2 to TRBJ2-7; maybe TRBD2 (5 bases). The CDR3 has 13 amino acids. CDR1 and CDR2 from the germline V gene are SGHTA and FQGNSA. Trimming left V 5 bases short and J 3 bases short, with 11 bases between. CDR3 coding DNA: TGTGCCAGCAGCATCCGCCGGGGCTACGAGCAGTACTTC. Protein sequence: CASSIRRGYEQYF. The full variable domain, in which reference TRBV7-2 and TRBJ2-7 provide the parts outside the CDR3, is GAGVSQSPSNKVTEKGKDVELRCDPISGHTALYWYRQSLGQGLEFLIYFQGNSAPDKSGLPSDRFSAERTGGSVSTLTIQRTQQEDSAVYLCASSIRRGYEQYFGPGTRLTVT.

The CDR3 DNA sequence: TGTGCCAGCAGCCCAACGCCGAGACTAGCGTTTCAAGAGACCCAGTACTTC. Its protein is CASSPTPRLAFQETQYF. The rearrangement joins TRBV7-2 to TRBJ2-5, with 8 nucleotides matching TRBD2. Losses at the gene ends were 5 bases for V and 2 bases for J; bases not matched to a gene: 13. This CDR3 is built from 17 residues. The germline CDR1 and CDR2 sequences are SGHTA and FQGNSA.

This clonotype turned up a few times. The V call is TRBV30, the J call TRBJ1-5, with 7 bases fitting TRBD1. Germline assignment: CDR1 GTSNPN and CDR2 SVGIG (reference sequence). J was trimmed by 7 bases and V by 0 bases; bases with no gene match: 6. The CDR3 runs 14 residues. CDR3 coding DNA: TGTGCCTGGAGTGTAGGTGTAGGGGGCCAGCCCCAGCATTTT. Encoded protein: CAWSVGVGGQPQHF.

The CDR3 DNA reads as TGTGCCAGCAGTTACAAATTGGATACGCAGTATTTT. Translation: CASSYKLDTQYF. This chain joins TRBV6-2 or TRBV6-3 and TRBJ2-3; no clear D. CDR1 is MNHEY, CDR2 SVGEGT, per germline. CDR3 size: 12 residues. Trimming stripped 2 bases from V and 6 bases from J, with 6 bases between.

This clonotype was counted ten times or more. The chain employs TRBV7-9 and TRBJ2-2; D gene uncertain. This CDR3 contains 15 residues. The germline V gene encodes CDR1 SEHNR and CDR2 FQNEAQ (reference sequence). Between the trimmed V and J ends, which lost 5 bases and 3 bases, there was a span of 13 bases. CDR3 DNA sequence: TGTGCCAGCAGCCCTCAGTCTCGGGACACCGGGGAGCTGTTTTTT. Residues: CASSPQSRDTGELFF. Drawing the rest from reference TRBV7-9 and TRBJ2-2, the complete variable domain is DTGVSQNPRHKITKRGQNVTFRCDPISEHNRLYWYRQTLGQGPEFLTYFQNEAQLEKSRLLSDRFSAERPKGSFSTLEIQRTEQGDSAMYLCASSPQSRDTGELFFGEGSRLTVL.

The table lists this clonotype with many counts. This chain connects TRBV11-2 to TRBJ1-5, with 7 positions matching TRBD1. J lost 1 base, V lost 5 bases, and 5 bases had no gene match. The CDR3 consists of 15 residues. Germline CDR1 SGHAT, CDR2 FQNNGV. DNA for the CDR3: TGTGCCAGCAGCCTACAGGGGTTGAGCAATCAGCCCCAGCATTTT. Translating it yields CASSLQGLSNQPQHF. Looking up the rest from reference TRBV11-2 and TRBJ1-5 gives the full variable domain: EAGVAQSPRYKIIEKRQSVAFWCNPISGHATLYWYQQILGQGPKLLIQFQNNGVVDDSQLPKDRFSAERLKGVDSTLKIQPAKLEDSAVYLCASSLQGLSNQPQHFGDGTRLSIL.

In this sample, this clonotype turned up many times. V gene TRBV10-3 combines with J gene TRBJ2-7; D is uncertain. V was clipped by 4 bases and J by 3 bases, with 10 bases between them. This CDR3 spans 13 amino acids. Germline lookup yields CDR1 ENHRY and CDR2 SYGVKD. This chain's CDR3 is CAISAEIGYEQYF. As DNA, the CDR3 is TGTGCCATCAGTGCGGAAATCGGCTACGAGCAGTACTTC.

This clonotype appeared many times. J is TRBJ2-7 and V is TRBV12-3 or TRBV12-4; 9 bases line up with TRBD1. CDR3 length: 15 residues. The V gene end was trimmed by 7 bases and the J gene end by 1 base; junction bases not matched to a gene: 8. The CDR3 loop reads CASTVQGAVSYEQYF. CDR3 nucleotides: TGTGCCAGCACTGTACAGGGGGCCGTTTCCTACGAGCAGTACTTC.

This clonotype showed up just a few times. The rearrangement joins TRBV4-1 to TRBJ2-3; TRBD2 agrees at 13 bases. Unmatched junction bases numbered 8, after V lost 3 bases and J lost 8 bases. The CDR3 is 16 amino acids. Germline loops: CDR1 MGHRA, CDR2 YSYEKL. CDR3 nucleotides: TGCGCCAGCAGCCATGGACTAGCGGGAGTAGGTGGTACGCAGTATTTT. Encoded protein: CASSHGLAGVGGTQYF.

This clonotype was detected many times. The genes are TRBV24-1 and TRBJ2-2; the D gene is possibly TRBD1 (6 bases). The germline V gene has CDR1 KGHDR and CDR2 SFDVKD. Between the trimmed V and J ends, which lost 0 bases and 5 bases, there was a span of 12 bases. The CDR3 is 16 residues long. The CDR3 sequence: CATSDLQNRETGELFF. CDR3 nucleotide sequence: TGTGCCACCAGTGATTTGCAGAACAGGGAAACCGGGGAGCTGTTTTTT.

This clonotype was found many times. This chain joins TRBV2 and TRBJ1-1; the D is unclear. Germline CDR1 and CDR2: SNHLY and FYNNEI. V lost 8 bases and J 1 base, leaving 11 bases between the germline ends. This CDR3 comprises 13 residues. CDR3 coding DNA: TGTGCCAGCGGGCGGGGTGGGAACACTGAAGCTTTCTTT. Amino acid sequence: CASGRGGNTEAFF.

Points on this clonotype: Possible read error: a much larger clone is one base away. The chain links TRBV7-9 to TRBJ2-5; 9 bases align to TRBD1. CDR1 and CDR2 from the germline V gene are SEHNR and FQNEAQ (reference sequence). V shed 5 bases, J shed 4 bases, and the junction held 11 bases outside the gene matches. CDR3 length: 16 amino acids. CDR3 in DNA: TGTGCCAGCAGCCGCTGGGACAGGGCCTACCGAGAGACCCAGTACTTC. This sequence encodes CASSRWDRAYRETQYF.

In regard to this clonotype: At one of its ends the junction is not consistent with the germline gene, which may arise from a read error. The chain has TRBV15 and TRBJ2-1, with TRBD2 matching 9 bases. CDR1 and CDR2 from the germline V gene are LNHNV and YYDKDF (reference sequence). The CDR3 runs 17 residues. The DNA of the CDR3 is TGTGCCACCAGCAGAGATAGACTAGCGGCCTCCTGCAATGAGCAGTTCTTC. It encodes CATSRDRLAASCNEQFF.

There are a few counts of this clonotype. The chain is built from TRBV7-9 and TRBJ2-2; D is perhaps TRBD1 (6 bases). The V and J ends lost 7 bases and 1 base respectively, with 10 bases between them. The CDR3 spans 14 residues. CDR1 and CDR2 (germline): SEHNR, FQNEAQ (reference sequence). The CDR3 sequence: CASTRGENTGELFF. The DNA for the CDR3 is TGTGCCAGCACCAGGGGCGAGAACACCGGGGAGCTGTTTTTT.

The sample holds many counts of this clonotype. The chain is built from TRBV2 and TRBJ2-1; D call uncertain. Germline V lookup: CDR1 SNHLY, CDR2 FYNNEI. CDR3 size: 11 residues. The V gene lost 5 bases and the J gene lost 3 bases, with 2 bases spanning the gap. The DNA for the CDR3 is TGTGCCAGCAGTCACTACAATGAGCAGTTCTTC. This sequence encodes CASSHYNEQFF.

The table lists this clonotype with many counts. The chain combines TRBV9 with TRBJ2-3; 13 bases agree with TRBD2. The CDR3 runs to 18 residues. V lost 1 base to trimming and J lost 4 bases; unmatched junction nucleotides: 9. CDR1 is SGDLS and CDR2 is YYNGEE in the germline V gene. The CDR3 sequence is CASSVSGTSGTWADTQYF. DNA for the CDR3: TGTGCCAGCAGCGTATCCGGGACTAGCGGGACTTGGGCAGATACGCAGTATTTT.

Ten or more counts support this clonotype. This chain uses TRBV12-3 or TRBV12-4 with TRBJ2-3; 8 bases map to TRBD1. V gave up 5 bases and J gave up 3 bases; unmatched junction bases: 7. CDR3 length: 15 amino acids. The CDR3 sequence is CASSIGQGTTDTQYF. The CDR3 DNA reads TGTGCCAGCAGTATCGGACAGGGAACGACAGATACGCAGTATTTT.

This clonotype was recorded at least ten times. The chain has TRBV30 and TRBJ2-7, with TRBD1 matching 8 bases. Germline CDR1 and CDR2: GTSNPN and SVGIG (reference sequence). V lost 5 bases, J lost 0 bases, and 12 bases stayed unmatched. This CDR3 contains 16 residues. CDR3 sequence (DNA): TGTGCCTGGGCCCCTCTTTGGACAGGGAGCTCCTACGAGCAGTACTTC. Its translation is CAWAPLWTGSSYEQYF.

This clonotype was found many times. The chain carries TRBV5-6 and TRBJ1-6; D is uncertain. The V end lost 4 bases, the J end lost 9 bases, and 11 bases lay between the germline ends. The length of the CDR3 is 13 residues. CDR1 and CDR2 from the germline V gene are SGHDT and YYEEEE. The CDR3: CASSPRHASPLHF. In DNA form, the CDR3 reads TGTGCCAGCAGCCCCAGACACGCTTCACCCCTCCACTTT.

This rearrangement joins TRBV28 to TRBJ2-7; D is tentatively TRBD1 or TRBD2 (5 bases each). Looked up from germline, CDR1 is MDHEN and CDR2 is SYDVKM. V was shortened by 2 bases and J by 6 bases, with 14 bases between the two germline ends. This CDR3 is built from 14 residues. The CDR3 DNA sequence: TGTGCCAGCAGTTTAAGGCTCTGGGGGACCGAGCAGTACTTC. Translated: CASSLRLWGTEQYF.